Listed here are 27 T cell receptor beta chains from one sample, sequenced in a study of blood T cell repertoires in COVID-19. TCRdb's copy holds only in-frame clones and misses some; the assay was immunoSEQ multiplex PCR. This table holds hundreds of thousands of clones, about 89% found once. The sequenced sample was peripheral blood. These receptors originate from a woman aged 25 to 39 with COVID-19, enrolled during active disease.

V gene TRBV20-1 combines with J gene TRBJ2-1; 8 nucleotides line up with TRBD2. The germline V gene has CDR1 DFQATT and CDR2 SNEGSKA (reference sequence). The CDR3 length is 14 residues. The V segment lost 6 bases and the J segment 0 bases; nucleotides outside the gene matches: 4. The CDR3 protein is CSASSGNSYNEQFF. Written as DNA, the CDR3 is TGCAGTGCCAGTAGCGGGAACTCCTACAATGAGCAGTTCTTC.

This clone has a handful of counts. The V call is TRBV7-5, the J call TRBJ1-5. TRBV7-5 is a documented pseudogene. This CDR3 spans 16 amino acids. In DNA, the CDR3 is TGTGCCAGAAGCTTAGAGACTCGGGATACGAATCAGCCCCAGCATTTT. This translates into CARSLETRDTNQPQHF.

J is TRBJ2-2 and V is TRBV7-2; 7 positions agree with TRBD2. The germline CDR1 and CDR2 sequences are SGHTA and FQGNSA. J was trimmed by 5 bases and V by 1 base; bases with no gene match: 10. The CDR3 has 17 residues. As DNA, the CDR3 is TGTGCCAGCAGCTTAGTTTGGGGCGGGAGCGGAACCGGGGAGCTGTTTTTT. Protein product: CASSLVWGGSGTGELFF.

The chain combines TRBV6-6 with TRBJ1-4; D not resolved. Per the germline V gene, CDR1 is MNHNY and CDR2 is SVGAGI (reference sequence). The CDR3 is made up of 13 amino acids. The V and J ends lost 4 bases and 0 bases respectively, with 3 bases between them. CDR3 sequence reads: CASSSTTNEKLFF. The CDR3 coding sequence is TGTGCCAGCAGTTCAACAACTAATGAAAAACTGTTTTTT.

The chain carries TRBV28 and TRBJ1-6; D is unclear. CDR3 length equals 17 residues. Germline-derived CDR1 and CDR2 are MDHEN and SYDVKM. The ends were cut back, 4 bases at V and 0 bases at J, with 13 bases in the middle. CDR3 in DNA: TGTGCCAGCAGTTCTTCCCGAGGAAGCTCCTATAATTCACCCCTCCACTTT. This translates into CASSSSRGSSYNSPLHF.

In nucleotides, the CDR3 is TGTGCCAGTAGTATGCAGGGTTCAGTCTACGAGCAGTACTTC. This translates into CASSMQGSVYEQYF. The V call is TRBV19, the J call TRBJ2-7; TRBD1 might be the D (5 bases). Germline V gene sequence: CDR1 LNHDA, CDR2 SQIVND (reference sequence). The CDR3 runs 14 residues. The V and J ends lost 3 bases and 3 bases respectively, with 12 bases between them. The whole variable domain, remainder taken from reference TRBV19 and TRBJ2-7, is DGGITQSPKYLFRKEGQNVTLSCEQNLNHDAMYWYRQDPGQGLRLIYYSQIVNDFQKGDIAEGYSVSREKKESFPLTVTSAQKNPTAFYLCASSMQGSVYEQYFGPGTRLTVT.

The CDR3: CASSFKLIGRVNTEAFF. DNA of the CDR3: TGTGCCAGCAGCTTTAAGCTGATCGGGCGGGTGAACACTGAAGCTTTCTTT. This rearrangement joins TRBV7-8 to TRBJ1-1, with D uncertain. V was clipped by 3 bases and J by 0 bases, with 17 bases between them. Germline V gene sequence: CDR1 SGHVS, CDR2 FQNEAQ. CDR3 length: 17 residues.

This sequence joins TRBV13 and TRBJ1-1, with 7 bases lining up with TRBD1. The germline V gene has CDR1 PRHDT and CDR2 FYEKMQ (reference sequence). V was clipped by 0 bases and J by 2 bases; unmatched bases: 9. This CDR3 has 17 residues. The CDR3 sequence is CASSLGRGHYPNTEAFF. DNA for the CDR3: TGTGCCAGCAGCTTAGGGAGGGGGCACTATCCTAACACTGAAGCTTTCTTT.

The CDR3 nucleotides read TGCGCCAGCAGTCTGACAGACATGAACACTGAAGCTTTCTTT. This codes for CASSLTDMNTEAFF. This chain joins TRBV5-1 and TRBJ1-1; D possibly corresponds to TRBD1 (5 bases). The CDR3 runs 14 residues. Germline V gene data show CDR1 as SGHRS and CDR2 as YFSETQ. The V end lost 5 bases, the J end lost 0 bases, and 11 bases lay between the germline ends.

The V and J genes are TRBV25-1 and TRBJ2-1, with 11 bases aligning to TRBD1. CDR3 length equals 16 residues. The trim removed 4 bases at V and 7 bases at J, leaving 9 bases unmatched. Looked up from germline, CDR1 is MGHDK and CDR2 is SYGVNS. CDR3 sequence: CASSATDRGHGNEQFF. The CDR3 region has the DNA TGTGCCAGCAGTGCGACGGACAGGGGGCATGGGAATGAGCAGTTCTTC.

The chain recombines TRBV10-1 with TRBJ1-5, with D uncertain. The V gene lost 0 bases and the J gene lost 6 bases, with 21 bases spanning the gap. The CDR3 is 18 residues long. Per the germline V gene, CDR1 is WNHNN and CDR2 is SYGVQD (reference sequence). This CDR3 is CASSESAVGTEVCQPQHF. The CDR3 DNA reads TGCGCCAGCAGTGAGTCGGCAGTAGGCACTGAGGTTTGTCAGCCCCAGCATTTT.

The rearrangement uses TRBV20-1 and TRBJ1-2; D is unclear. Germline CDR1 and CDR2: DFQATT and SNEGSKA (reference sequence). V lost 3 bases, J lost 0 bases, and 8 bases lay in between. The CDR3 is 13 amino acids. CDR3 in DNA: TGCAGTGCTAGTCACAGTACTAACTATGGCTACACCTTC. Its protein is CSASHSTNYGYTF.

This chain uses TRBV10-3 with TRBJ2-3; tentatively, D is TRBD1 (6 bases). This CDR3 has 14 residues. V shed 8 bases and J shed 3 bases, with 15 bases lying between them. The germline V gene encodes CDR1 ENHRY and CDR2 SYGVKD. The CDR3 loop reads CAIRSRGDTDTQYF. The CDR3 DNA reads TGTGCCATCCGGAGCAGGGGAGATACAGATACGCAGTATTTT.

V gene TRBV5-8 combines with J gene TRBJ1-5, with 8 bases matching TRBD1. Germline CDR1 and CDR2: SGHTS and YDEGEE. Losses at the gene ends were 4 bases for V and 6 bases for J; bases not matched to a gene: 12. The CDR3 covers 16 residues. In DNA form, the CDR3 reads TGTGCCAGCAGCGGACTGGGACAGGACCTTTTTCAGCCCCAGCATTTT. Its protein product is CASSGLGQDLFQPQHF.

The chain uses TRBV29-1 and TRBJ1-2; 11 bases fit TRBD1. V was clipped by 6 bases and J by 5 bases; unmatched bases: 5. The CDR3 spans 13 residues. The germline V gene has CDR1 SQVTM and CDR2 ANQGSEA. This CDR3 reads CSVEGQGGYGYTF. The CDR3 nucleotides read TGCAGCGTCGAGGGACAGGGGGGTTATGGCTACACCTTC.

For the CDR3, the DNA is TGTGCCGCCGGGGGGAGCACAGATACGCAGTATTTT. It translates to CAAGGSTDTQYF. V is TRBV6-5 and J is TRBJ2-3, with 7 bases matching TRBD2. This CDR3 contains 12 residues. V gave up 11 bases and J gave up 0 bases; unmatched junction bases: 2. The germline V gene encodes CDR1 MNHEY and CDR2 SVGAGI.

This clone was counted only a few times. The rearrangement links TRBV11-2 to TRBJ2-3; 10 positions agree with TRBD2. The germline V gene encodes CDR1 SGHAT and CDR2 FQNNGV. J was trimmed by 6 bases and V by 5 bases; bases with no gene match: 11. CDR3 length: 16 residues. CDR3 sequence: CASSPSQRGGRDTQYF. As DNA, the CDR3 is TGTGCCAGCAGCCCTTCTCAGCGGGGGGGCCGTGATACGCAGTATTTT.

This clone showed up just once. This sequence joins TRBV6-5 and TRBJ2-7; D may be TRBD1 (6 bases). Trimming took off 7 bases at V and 0 bases at J, with 16 bases between the two ends. Germline V gene sequence: CDR1 MNHEY, CDR2 SVGAGI. The CDR3 runs to 15 residues. CDR3 sequence reads: CASMTGHSFSYEQYV. CDR3 in DNA: TGTGCCAGCATGACAGGCCATTCTTTCTCCTACGAGCAGTACGTC.

This rearrangement joins TRBV19 to TRBJ1-1; 9 bases align to TRBD1. The junction had 2 bases not matched to a gene; V was cut back by 2 bases and J by 4 bases. This CDR3 contains 14 residues. Germline values: CDR1 LNHDA, CDR2 SQIVND (reference sequence). The CDR3 loop is CASSITGGGTEAFF. Here the CDR3 DNA reads TGTGCCAGTAGTATAACAGGGGGCGGCACTGAAGCTTTCTTT. Variable domain in full (rest from reference TRBV19 and TRBJ1-1): DGGITQSPKYLFRKEGQNVTLSCEQNLNHDAMYWYRQDPGQGLRLIYYSQIVNDFQKGDIAEGYSVSREKKESFPLTVTSAQKNPTAFYLCASSITGGGTEAFFGQGTRLTVV.

The rearrangement joins TRBV4-3 to TRBJ1-1; no firm D call. The CDR3 is 13 amino acids. Trimming took 1 base from V and 7 from J, leaving 10 bases between them. Germline V gene sequence: CDR1 LGHNA, CDR2 YSLEER. In DNA, the CDR3 is TGCGCCAGCAGCCAAGTAAGCCCCGGTGAAGCTTTCTTT. Its protein product is CASSQVSPGEAFF.

The chain recombines TRBV11-2 with TRBJ2-5, with D perhaps TRBD1 (5 bases). V was shortened by 0 bases and J by 7 bases, with 9 bases between the two germline ends. Germline-derived CDR1 and CDR2 are SGHAT and FQNNGV. This CDR3 region has 13 residues. The CDR3 sequence is CASSLDSQGTQYF. For the CDR3, the DNA is TGTGCCAGCAGCTTAGATTCTCAGGGGACCCAGTACTTC.

The genes are TRBV6-5 and TRBJ2-3; D might be TRBD2 (6 bases). The ends were cut back, 6 bases at V and 5 bases at J, with 15 bases in the middle. Germline loops: CDR1 MNHEY, CDR2 SVGAGI. This CDR3 has 14 amino acids. The DNA for the CDR3 is TGTGCCAGCAGAGTGGCCGGGAGCTTAGATACGCAGTATTTT. Its translation is CASRVAGSLDTQYF.

V is TRBV2 and J is TRBJ2-7; D is unresolved. In germline, CDR1 is SNHLY, CDR2 FYNNEI. The V gene lost 4 bases and the J gene lost 4 bases, with 11 bases spanning the gap. This CDR3 region has 13 residues. The CDR3 DNA reads TGTGCCAGCAGTGTACGTATACTTTACGAGCAGTACGTC. It specifies CASSVRILYEQYV.

This chain joins TRBV10-3 and TRBJ2-2, with 7 bases aligning to TRBD1. J lost 6 bases, V lost 0 bases, and 4 bases had no gene match. The CDR3 has 15 amino acids. Germline CDR1 ENHRY, CDR2 SYGVKD. The CDR3 protein is CAISESVRGSGELFF. CDR3 sequence (DNA): TGTGCCATCAGTGAGTCGGTCAGGGGGTCCGGGGAGCTGTTTTTT.

The chain links TRBV9 to TRBJ2-2, with 10 nucleotides matching TRBD2. CDR1 is SGDLS, CDR2 YYNGEE, per germline. There are 18 residues in the CDR3. With 0 bases clipped from V and 5 bases from J, the junction kept 10 bases outside the gene matches. CDR3 loop: CASSVGLLGLAATGELFF. CDR3 in DNA: TGTGCCAGCAGCGTAGGTCTTCTAGGACTAGCGGCGACCGGGGAGCTGTTTTTT.

The gene calls are TRBV9 and TRBJ1-1; unclear D gene. The V end lost 0 bases, the J end lost 5 bases, and 8 bases lay between the germline ends. Looked up from germline, CDR1 is SGDLS and CDR2 is YYNGEE. The CDR3 runs to 13 residues. The CDR3 is CASSVDPETEAFF. In DNA, the CDR3 is TGTGCCAGCAGCGTAGACCCGGAGACTGAAGCTTTCTTT.

The chain combines TRBV15 with TRBJ1-6; 9 bases line up with TRBD1. V was clipped by 0 bases and J by 9 bases; unmatched bases: 18. From germline, CDR1 is LNHNV and CDR2 YYDKDF (reference sequence). CDR3 length: 20 amino acids. The CDR3 loop is CATSRDQGGETGGLGSPLHF. In nucleotides, the CDR3 is TGTGCCACCAGCAGAGATCAAGGCGGGGAGACAGGGGGGCTTGGTTCACCCCTCCACTTT.